The present entry profiles one TCR beta chain with its context. PCR involved 60 Vbeta and 13 Jbeta primers. Clones were read by immunoSEQ multiplex PCR, and TCRdb kept only the in-frame ones, dropping some. The sample includes over 140,000 clones, over 75% seen only once; the top ten take around 2.5%. CDR1 and CDR2 from the germline V gene are SGDLS and YYNGEE. The CDR3 length is 16 residues. Deletions cut 3 bases from V and 5 bases from J, with 20 bases between. The data originate from a study of cytomegalovirus exposure and HLA in healthy donors. The source of this sequence is a middle-aged man in good health and CMV-seronegative. Sequencing was done on a sample of PBMCs. This chain links TRBV9 with TRBJ1-1, with a tentative D call TRBD1 (6 bases). CDR3 coding DNA: TGTGCCAGCAGCGCACAACCTGGGGGGGCGCGAACTGAAGCTTTCTTT. Residues: CASSAQPGGARTEAFF. The variable domain in full, with the rest retrieved from reference TRBV9 and TRBJ1-1, is DSGVTQTPKHLITATGQRVTLRCSPRSGDLSVYWYQQSLDQGLQFLIQYYNGEERAKGNILERFSAQQFPDLHSELNLSSLELGDSALYFCASSAQPGGARTEAFFGQGTRLTVV.